The T cell receptor (beta chain) described here comes from a study of control samples from healthy donors and cancer patients. The table came from immunoSEQ multiplex PCR; TCRdb's copy has only in-frame clones and leaves some out. This sample has roughly 170,000 clones, with 85% to 95% found just once. The CDR3 extends over 15 amino acids. V trimming: 6 bases; J trimming: 4 bases; junction bases outside the gene matches: 8. From germline, CDR1 is SNHLY and CDR2 FYNNEI. Specimen: blood. The receptor was isolated from a man younger than 35 in good health. V and J are TRBV2 and TRBJ2-5, with TRBD1 matching over 10 bases. The CDR3: CASSQRGQGRETQYF. In nucleotides, the CDR3 is TGTGCCAGCAGCCAACGGGGACAGGGGCGAGAGACCCAGTACTTC.